This entry features one T cell receptor (beta chain) sequence. Per the original methods: By means of reference gene primer amplification, nucleated cell counts were estimated. Produced via immunoSEQ multiplex PCR; TCRdb's table is partial and in-frame only. V and J calls and clone size are those listed in that table; D and trimming were worked out from the DNA. This sample has 450,000 to 500,000 clones, with approximately 85% found just once. The data were taken from a study of blood T cell repertoires in COVID-19. For the study at large: COVID-19 samples, acute and convalescent, were from the United States, Italy and Spain. Nucleic acid was either cDNA or gDNA, and it came from T cells, B-cell-depleted T cells, or PBMCs.

Germline CDR1 reads SGHRS; CDR2 reads YFSETQ. This CDR3 region has 14 residues. V trimming: 0 bases; J trimming: 9 bases; junction bases outside the gene matches: 6. The receptor was derived from a human donor in a cohort sampled during active COVID-19. Input material: peripheral blood. The rearrangement links TRBV5-1 to TRBJ2-1; the match to TRBD2 covers 7 bases. The CDR3 protein is CASSLGTSQGEQFF. In DNA, the CDR3 is TGCGCCAGCAGCTTGGGGACTAGTCAGGGTGAGCAGTTCTTC.